The rows below give T cell receptor beta chains drawn from one sample of a study of blood T cell repertoires in COVID-19. TCRdb's table, derived via immunoSEQ multiplex PCR, lists solely in-frame clones and lacks some. Here the sample spans approximately 270,000 clones, 88% being singletons. The sequenced sample consisted of peripheral blood. These receptors were taken from a man aged 80 or over with acute or convalescent COVID-19. The CDR3 runs from the conserved cysteine through the conserved F or W. Each record gives: J gene, V gene, D gene, clone size, CDR3 protein, CDR3 DNA. The D gene is left open where the match is weak. Size is stated for part of the rows, as once, few or many counts, or as a class when the clone is expanded.

TRBJ1-2 TRBV27 - - CASSFTGTRNGYTF TGTGCCAGCAGTTTCACAGGGACGAGGAATGGCTACACCTTC
TRBJ1-2 TRBV2 - - CASSSVAYGYGYTF TGTGCCAGCAGTTCAGTAGCCTATGGCTATGGCTACACCTTC
TRBJ1-3 TRBV7-3 - - CASSLTGDRGNTIYF TGTGCCAGCAGCTTAACGGGAGACAGGGGAAACACCATATATTTT
TRBJ2-1 TRBV7-3 TRBD2 - CASSPRASGEQFF TGTGCCAGCAGCCCGAGGGCTAGCGGGGAGCAGTTCTTC
TRBJ2-2 TRBV19 - - CASSIAQGNTGELFF TGTGCCAGTAGTATAGCTCAGGGGAACACCGGGGAGCTGTTTTTT
TRBJ1-5 TRBV7-2 TRBD1 - CASSLAPRQGTQHF TGTGCCAGCAGCTTAGCGCCCCGACAGGGGACCCAGCATTTT
TRBJ2-1 TRBV7-3 TRBD1 - CASSLSGGSYNEQFF TGTGCCAGCAGCTTATCAGGGGGCTCCTACAATGAGCAGTTCTTC
TRBJ2-1 TRBV20-1 TRBD2 once CSASSLAGGHNEQFF TGCAGTGCTAGTTCCCTAGCGGGGGGACACAATGAGCAGTTCTTC
TRBJ1-3 TRBV7-2 TRBD1 once CASSPRQGGPSGNTIYF TGTGCCAGCAGCCCGCGACAGGGCGGCCCCTCTGGAAACACCATATATTTT
TRBJ2-7 TRBV7-2 - - CASSFGGPSYEQYF TGTGCCAGCAGCTTTGGCGGGCCTTCCTACGAGCAGTACTTC
TRBJ1-5 TRBV7-2 TRBD1 - CASSSDRGQPQHF TGTGCCAGCAGTTCTGACAGGGGTCAGCCCCAGCATTTT
TRBJ1-5 TRBV7-2 - few CASSLVLGGEGNQPQHF TGTGCCAGCAGCTTAGTTTTGGGGGGGGAGGGCAATCAGCCCCAGCATTTT
TRBJ1-1 TRBV18 - once CASGQGSNTEAFF TGTGCCAGCGGGCAGGGATCGAACACTGAAGCTTTCTTT
TRBJ2-2 TRBV12-5 - few CASGSGAGELFF TGTGCTAGTGGTTCGGGAGCCGGGGAGCTGTTTTTT
TRBJ1-1 TRBV29-1 - - CSVVQARSTEAFF TGCAGCGTTGTCCAGGCTCGTAGCACTGAAGCTTTCTTT
TRBJ2-3 TRBV5-1 - - CASSLEGVPSTDTQYF TGCGCCAGCAGCTTGGAAGGGGTCCCTAGCACAGATACGCAGTATTTT
TRBJ2-3 TRBV9 - - CASTRGGSFTDTQYF TGTGCCAGCACCCGAGGTGGTAGCTTCACAGATACGCAGTATTTT
TRBJ1-5 TRBV12-3/TRBV12-4 - - CASSFNSGKPQHF TGTGCCAGCAGTTTTAATAGCGGCAAGCCCCAGCATTTT
TRBJ2-7 TRBV3-1/TRBV3-2 - once CASSHLPRGIGQYF TGTGCCAGCAGCCACCTGCCCAGGGGCATAGGGCAGTACTTC
TRBJ1-5 TRBV6-5 TRBD1 - CASSYAQGYQPQHF TGTGCCAGCAGTTACGCACAGGGGTATCAGCCCCAGCATTTT
TRBJ2-1 TRBV5-1 - - CASSLGRGGYEQFF TGCGCCAGCAGCTTGGGTCGGGGTGGCTATGAGCAGTTCTTC
TRBJ2-3 TRBV3-1/TRBV3-2 TRBD2 - CASSQEGLAGGGGRDTQYF TGTGCCAGCAGCCAAGAGGGACTAGCGGGAGGCGGAGGGAGAGATACGCAGTATTTT
TRBJ1-3 TRBV11-2 TRBD1 - CASSASAGTGRNTIYF TGTGCCAGCAGCGCGAGTGCAGGGACAGGTCGGAACACCATATATTTT
TRBJ2-5 TRBV3-1/TRBV3-2 - - CASRSEETQYF TGTGCCAGCAGATCCGAAGAGACCCAGTACTTC
TRBJ1-4 TRBV19 - - CASSISGRHNEKLFF TGTGCCAGTAGTATAAGTGGCAGACATAATGAAAAACTGTTTTTT
TRBJ2-7 TRBV18 TRBD1 few CASSRDRVGEQYF TGTGCCAGCTCACGCGACAGGGTTGGCGAGCAGTACTTC
TRBJ2-7 TRBV6-2/TRBV6-3 TRBD2 - CASSYPTSGRAGSYEQYF TGTGCCAGCAGTTACCCCACTAGCGGGAGGGCCGGTTCCTACGAGCAGTACTTC
TRBJ2-7 TRBV6-1 - - CASSDRGYEQYF TGTGCCAGCAGTGACAGGGGTTACGAGCAGTACTTC
TRBJ2-3 TRBV4-1 TRBD2 once CASSQGSTRLASVDTQYF TGCGCCAGCAGCCAAGGTAGCACGAGACTAGCGTCGGTAGATACGCAGTATTTT
TRBJ2-2 TRBV29-1 TRBD1 - CSVDRGGTGELFF TGCAGCGTCGACAGGGGTGGCACCGGGGAGCTGTTTTTT
TRBJ2-2 TRBV19 TRBD1 - CASSAFGTGGSTGELFF TGTGCCAGTAGTGCTTTTGGGACAGGGGGATCCACCGGGGAGCTGTTTTTT
TRBJ2-7 TRBV28 - - CASRTTEFTGEQYF TGTGCCAGCAGGACGACGGAATTTACGGGGGAGCAGTACTTC
TRBJ2-7 TRBV2 - once CASSDLAYEQYF TGTGCCAGTAGCGACTTGGCCTACGAGCAGTACTTC
TRBJ2-7 TRBV28 TRBD2 - CASSLSLAGSISEQYF TGTGCCAGCAGTTTATCGCTAGCGGGTAGCATATCCGAGCAGTACTTC
TRBJ1-1 TRBV27 - - CASSLVATSGMNTEAFF TGTGCCAGCAGTTTAGTGGCAACGTCAGGGATGAACACTGAAGCTTTCTTT
TRBJ2-3 TRBV7-3 TRBD2 - CASSFRLAGTDTQYF TGTGCCAGCAGCTTTCGACTAGCGGGCACAGATACGCAGTATTTT
TRBJ1-2 TRBV29-1 TRBD1 - CSVGTGEDYGYTF TGCAGCGTTGGGACAGGAGAAGACTATGGCTACACCTTC
TRBJ1-5 TRBV4-1 TRBD1 - CASSQDLLRRGLHQPQHF TGCGCCAGCAGCCAAGATTTGTTAAGGAGGGGGCTCCATCAGCCCCAGCATTTT
TRBJ1-5 TRBV2 TRBD1 - CASKGTGSQPQHF TGTGCCAGCAAGGGGACAGGGAGTCAGCCCCAGCATTTT
TRBJ1-5 TRBV7-8 - - CASSRGQHSNQPQHF TGTGCCAGCAGCCGAGGACAGCATAGCAATCAGCCCCAGCATTTT
TRBJ1-1 TRBV19 TRBD1 - CASATGTGDNTEAFF TGTGCCAGTGCCACCGGGACAGGGGATAACACTGAAGCTTTCTTT
TRBJ2-7 TRBV5-6 TRBD2 - CASSLDGRSYEQYF TGTGCCAGCAGCCTGGACGGGAGGTCCTACGAGCAGTACTTC